Described below is a single T cell receptor (beta chain) sequence and its context. Its antigen remains unknown. This entry is derived from a study of beta chain features in type 1 diabetes. Reverse transcription of all isolated RNA meant that expressed TCRB transcripts were sequenced. Read counts averaged approximately 3.5 million for samples of naive, central memory and regulatory T cells. Only in-frame clones appear in the TCRdb table, and some are missing; sequencing was by immunoSEQ multiplex PCR. This table holds 600,000 to 750,000 clones, around 12% found once. Study-level findings and limits: Naive, central memory and Treg TCRB repertoires appeared more alike in patients than in healthy donors. When Type 1 diabetes patients were examined, their TCRB CDR3s proved moderately but significantly shorter in all four CD4+ subsets.

The CDR3 contains 12 residues. V was cut by 3 bases and J by 7 bases, with 8 bases left in between. From germline, CDR1 is MGHDK and CDR2 SYGVNS. Sequencing was performed on naive CD4+ T cells from blood. The chain has TRBV25-1 and TRBJ2-3; the D call may be TRBD1 or TRBD2 (5 bases each). This receptor was taken from a man younger than 45 with type 1 diabetes. CDR3 residues: CASSEGVHTQYF. As DNA, the CDR3 is TGTGCCAGCAGTGAGGGGGTACATACGCAGTATTTT. The full variable domain, its missing parts supplied by reference TRBV25-1 and TRBJ2-3, is EADIYQTPRYLVIGTGKKITLECSQTMGHDKMYWYQQDPGMELHLIHYSYGVNSTEKGDLSSESTVSRIRTEHFPLTLESARPSHTSQYLCASSEGVHTQYFGPGTRLTVL.